Presented here are 21 T cell receptor beta chains from one specimen sequenced in a study of spatial heterogeneity in lung cancer. Time point meaning: sample taken at primary tumor resection. Extraction of whole RNA from tumor, nontumor lung or frozen PBMC preceded unsorted sequencing. TCRdb recomputed calls from the 5' RACE reads with MiXCR, one row per CDR3 protein. The sample carries 80,000 to 95,000 distinct CDR3 sequences, roughly 8.7% recorded once. Sequenced material: PBMCs, taken at surgery. The receptors come from a male donor with early-stage non-small cell lung cancer.

Ten or more counts support this clonotype. The J gene is TRBJ2-5, the V gene TRBV2, with TRBD1 as a possible D gene (6 bases). In germline, CDR1 is SNHLY, CDR2 FYNNEI. The CDR3 consists of 13 residues. The V gene lost 7 bases and the J gene lost 3 bases, with 12 bases spanning the gap. The CDR3 spells CASTRTAEETQYF. In DNA, the CDR3 is TGTGCCAGCACCCGGACAGCCGAAGAGACCCAGTACTTC.

This clonotype has only a few counts. This rearrangement joins TRBV3-1 to TRBJ2-7, with a weak D call TRBD2 (6 bases). V was shortened by 4 bases and J by 5 bases, with 12 bases between the two germline ends. The CDR3 covers 13 residues. Germline CDR1 is LGHDT and CDR2 is YNNKEL (reference sequence). The CDR3 protein is CASSLLAAHEQYF. The CDR3 DNA follows: TGTGCCAGCAGCCTGTTAGCGGCCCACGAGCAGTACTTC.

In this sample, this clonotype turned up a few times. V and J are TRBV6-2 or TRBV6-3 and TRBJ1-1; no reliable D call. CDR1 is MNHEY and CDR2 is SVGEGT in the germline V gene. The ends were cut back, 7 bases at V and 6 bases at J, with 3 bases in the middle. This CDR3 comprises 9 residues. CDR3 amino acids: CASIPEAFF. In DNA form, the CDR3 reads TGTGCCAGCATACCTGAAGCTTTCTTT.

This clonotype appeared many times. V gene TRBV4-1 combines with J gene TRBJ2-4; 8 nucleotides align to TRBD1. The CDR3 covers 18 residues. J was trimmed by 0 bases and V by 0 bases; bases with no gene match: 7. Germline assignment: CDR1 MGHRA and CDR2 YSYEKL. The CDR3 nucleotides are TGCGCCAGCAGCCAAGATCCTGGACAGGGACTAGCCAAAAACATTCAGTACTTC. Protein: CASSQDPGQGLAKNIQYF.

This chain links TRBV7-2 with TRBJ2-1, with D uncertain. V gave up 4 bases and J gave up 6 bases, with 10 bases separating them. The germline V gene encodes CDR1 SGHTA and CDR2 FQGNSA. This CDR3 is built from 13 residues. The CDR3: CASSSEIRNEQFF. In nucleotides, the CDR3 is TGTGCCAGCAGCTCTGAAATCCGCAATGAGCAGTTCTTC.

This clonotype was detected a few times. The chain couples TRBV10-2 to TRBJ1-1; D is ambiguous. This CDR3 has 12 residues. The V end lost 3 bases, the J end lost 1 base, and 3 bases lay between the germline ends. Germline V gene sequence: CDR1 WSHSY, CDR2 SAAADI. CDR3 in amino acids: CASSDPNTEAFF. The DNA for the CDR3 is TGCGCCAGCAGTGACCCGAACACTGAAGCTTTCTTT.

This chain uses TRBV29-1 with TRBJ2-5; the D gene could be TRBD1 or TRBD2 (5 bases each). The CDR3 loop spans 10 amino acids. With 4 bases removed from V and 5 bases from J, the gap between germline ends came to 5 bases. Germline V gene sequence: CDR1 SQVTM, CDR2 ANQGSEA. As DNA, the CDR3 is TGCAGCGTTGGGGGGGAGACCCAGTACTTC. Amino acids: CSVGGETQYF.

This clonotype was seen a few times. J is TRBJ2-3 and V is TRBV29-1, with unresolved D. Trimming left V 4 bases short and J 1 base short, with 0 bases between. The CDR3 loop spans 10 amino acids. Germline CDR1 is SQVTM and CDR2 is ANQGSEA. The CDR3 reads CSVGTDTQYF. In DNA form, the CDR3 reads TGCAGCGTTGGCACAGATACGCAGTATTTT.

This clonotype was picked up many times. The J gene is TRBJ2-1, the V gene TRBV12-3 or TRBV12-4; 7 bases align to TRBD2. The V gene end was trimmed by 3 bases and the J gene end by 7 bases; junction bases not matched to a gene: 15. There are 17 residues in the CDR3. The DNA of the CDR3 is TGTGCCAGCAGTTTCCGCAGGACGGCGGGAGTGATGAATGAGCAGTTCTTC. Residues: CASSFRRTAGVMNEQFF.

The chain has TRBV7-9 and TRBJ2-1, with TRBD2 identical over 8 bases. The V gene end was trimmed by 5 bases and the J gene end by 8 bases; junction bases not matched to a gene: 8. Germline values: CDR1 SEHNR, CDR2 FQNEAQ (reference sequence). This CDR3 comprises 14 residues. DNA for the CDR3: TGTGCCAGCAGCACTAGCGGAATGGCGGATGAGCAGTTCTTC. Encoded protein: CASSTSGMADEQFF. Looking up the rest from reference TRBV7-9 and TRBJ2-1 gives the full variable domain: DTGVSQNPRHKITKRGQNVTFRCDPISEHNRLYWYRQTLGQGPEFLTYFQNEAQLEKSRLLSDRFSAERPKGSFSTLEIQRTEQGDSAMYLCASSTSGMADEQFFGPGTRLTVL.

This clonotype was seen a few times. The chain's CDR3 is CASARDTLYGYTF. The DNA of the CDR3 is TGTGCCAGCGCTCGGGACACCCTCTATGGCTACACCTTC. This chain links TRBV12-3 or TRBV12-4 with TRBJ1-2; a weak D match, TRBD1 (6 bases). The CDR3 is 13 residues long. The V and J ends lost 8 bases and 4 bases respectively, with 14 bases between them.

This clonotype was found a few times. The V gene is TRBV29-1, the J gene TRBJ2-5; 9 bases match TRBD2. The CDR3 loop spans 15 amino acids. V lost 6 bases, J lost 5 bases, and 13 bases stayed unmatched. Germline CDR1 and CDR2: SQVTM and ANQGSEA. The CDR3 DNA follows: TGCAGCGTCCGCCTCCCGGGACTAGCCACGGAGACCCAGTACTTC. This translates into CSVRLPGLATETQYF.

This clonotype was found many times. This chain's CDR3 is CASSFTGLNTEAFF. For the CDR3, the DNA is TGTGCCAGCAGCTTTACAGGGTTGAACACTGAAGCTTTCTTT. This sequence joins TRBV6-1 and TRBJ1-1; a possible D gene is TRBD1 (6 bases). The V end lost 6 bases, the J end lost 0 bases, and 11 bases lay between the germline ends. There are 14 residues in the CDR3. Germline assignment: CDR1 MNHNS and CDR2 SASEGT.

This clonotype was seen repeatedly, ten times or more. The rearrangement links TRBV28 to TRBJ2-1, with 7 nucleotides matching TRBD2. There are 15 residues in the CDR3. Germline V gene sequence: CDR1 MDHEN, CDR2 SYDVKM. Trimming at V came to 5 bases and at J to 5 bases, leaving 9 bases not matched to a gene. The CDR3 sequence is CASSPSRGGHNEQFF. The CDR3 DNA reads as TGTGCCAGCAGTCCCTCCCGGGGAGGGCACAATGAGCAGTTCTTC. The full variable domain, its missing parts supplied by reference TRBV28 and TRBJ2-1, is DVKVTQSSRYLVKRTGEKVFLECVQDMDHENMFWYRQDPGLGLRLIYFSYDVKMKEKGDIPEGYSVSREKKERFSLILESASTNQTSMYLCASSPSRGGHNEQFFGPGTRLTVL.

This clonotype has just a few counts. The chain combines TRBV19 with TRBJ1-1, with D uncertain. The CDR3 totals 10 residues. Germline values: CDR1 LNHDA, CDR2 SQIVND (reference sequence). The ends were cut back, 8 bases at V and 7 bases at J, with 8 bases in the middle. CDR3 sequence reads: CASLGVEAFF. CDR3 coding DNA: TGTGCCAGTCTGGGCGTTGAAGCTTTCTTT.

This clonotype was recorded at least ten times. The chain recombines TRBV5-5 with TRBJ1-1; the D is unclear. Germline CDR1 is SGHKS and CDR2 is YYEKEE (reference sequence). The CDR3 is 13 amino acids. Trimming shortened V by 0 bases and J by 1 base, and 4 bases separated the two germline ends. The CDR3 coding sequence is TGTGCCAGCAGCTTGGACGAGAACACTGAAGCTTTCTTT. Its protein is CASSLDENTEAFF. The entire variable domain, with the rest obtained from reference TRBV5-5 and TRBJ1-1, is as follows: DAGVTQSPTHLIKTRGQQVTLRCSPISGHKSVSWYQQVLGQGPQFIFQYYEKEERGRGNFPDRFSARQFPNYSSELNVNALLLGDSALYLCASSLDENTEAFFGQGTRLTVV.

The V call is TRBV15, the J call TRBJ1-1, with TRBD1 identical over 7 bases. The V segment lost 0 bases and the J segment 2 bases; nucleotides outside the gene matches: 6. CDR1 is LNHNV, CDR2 YYDKDF, per germline (reference sequence). The CDR3 spans 16 residues. CDR3 nucleotide sequence: TGTGCCACCAGCAGAGATAGGGGACAGTCCAACACTGAAGCTTTCTTT. This codes for CATSRDRGQSNTEAFF.

The V gene is TRBV2, the J gene TRBJ2-1, with a weak D call TRBD2 (6 bases). Looked up from germline, CDR1 is SNHLY and CDR2 is FYNNEI. The CDR3 totals 16 residues. Between the trimmed V and J ends, which lost 0 bases and 5 bases, there was a span of 14 bases. CDR3: CASSEAERARDNEQFF. The CDR3 region has the DNA TGTGCCAGCAGTGAAGCAGAGCGGGCGCGAGACAATGAGCAGTTCTTC. Using reference TRBV2 and TRBJ2-1 for the parts outside the CDR3, the full variable domain is EPEVTQTPSHQVTQMGQEVILRCVPISNHLYFYWYRQILGQKVEFLVSFYNNEISEKSEIFDDQFSVERPDGSNFTLKIRSTKLEDSAMYFCASSEAERARDNEQFFGPGTRLTVL.

A few counts support this clonotype. The chain joins TRBV6-6 to TRBJ2-7; D gene ambiguous. The CDR3 runs 13 residues. Germline V gene sequence: CDR1 MNHNY, CDR2 SVGAGI (reference sequence). V shed 0 bases and J shed 2 bases, with 5 bases lying between them. In DNA form, the CDR3 reads TGTGCCAGCAGTTACTCGCCAGCCTACGAGCAGTACTTC. It is translated as CASSYSPAYEQYF.

There are many counts of this clonotype. J is TRBJ2-5 and V is TRBV18; D uncertain. Trimming took 3 bases from V and 4 from J, leaving 9 bases between them. The CDR3 loop spans 13 amino acids. Germline V gene data show CDR1 as KGHSH and CDR2 as LQKENI. In DNA, the CDR3 is TGTGCCAGCTCACCCGATTTAGGAGAGACCCAGTACTTC. It yields the protein CASSPDLGETQYF.

This clonotype was counted between two and nine times. The V call is TRBV10-3, the J call TRBJ1-2, with D hard to call. Trimming stripped 0 bases from V and 6 bases from J, with 14 bases between. There are 15 residues in the CDR3. CDR1 and CDR2 from the germline V gene are ENHRY and SYGVKD. The CDR3 DNA is TGTGCCATCAGTGAGTCGACCGGGGTTCCGGATGGCTACACCTTC. It codes for CAISESTGVPDGYTF.